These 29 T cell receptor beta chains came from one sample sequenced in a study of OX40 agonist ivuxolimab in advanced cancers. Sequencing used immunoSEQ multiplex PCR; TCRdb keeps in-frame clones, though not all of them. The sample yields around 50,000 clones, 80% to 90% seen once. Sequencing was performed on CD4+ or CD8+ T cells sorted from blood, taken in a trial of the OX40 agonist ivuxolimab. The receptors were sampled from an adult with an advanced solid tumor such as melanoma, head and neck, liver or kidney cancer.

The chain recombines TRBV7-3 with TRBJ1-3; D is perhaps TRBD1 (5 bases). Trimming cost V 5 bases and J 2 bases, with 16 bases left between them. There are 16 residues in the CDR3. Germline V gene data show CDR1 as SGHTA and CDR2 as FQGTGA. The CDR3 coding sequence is TGTGCCAGCAGCCCCGGGGGGGGTGGCGCTGGAAACACCATATATTTT. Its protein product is CASSPGGGGAGNTIYF. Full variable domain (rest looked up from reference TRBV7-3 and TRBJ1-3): GAGVSQTPSNKVTEKGKYVELRCDPISGHTALYWYRQSLGQGPEFLIYFQGTGAADDSGLPNDRFFAVRPEGSVSTLKIQRTERGDSAVYLCASSPGGGGAGNTIYFGEGSWLTVV.

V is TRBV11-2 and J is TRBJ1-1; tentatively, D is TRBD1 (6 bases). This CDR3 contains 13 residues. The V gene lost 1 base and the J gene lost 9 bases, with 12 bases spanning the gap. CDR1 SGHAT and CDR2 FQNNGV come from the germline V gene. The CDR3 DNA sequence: TGTGCCAGCAGCTTAGCTGGACAGATACAAGCTTTCTTT. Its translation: CASSLAGQIQAFF. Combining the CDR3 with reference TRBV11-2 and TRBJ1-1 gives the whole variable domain EAGVAQSPRYKIIEKRQSVAFWCNPISGHATLYWYQQILGQGPKLLIQFQNNGVVDDSQLPKDRFSAERLKGVDSTLKIQPAKLEDSAVYLCASSLAGQIQAFFGQGTRLTVV.

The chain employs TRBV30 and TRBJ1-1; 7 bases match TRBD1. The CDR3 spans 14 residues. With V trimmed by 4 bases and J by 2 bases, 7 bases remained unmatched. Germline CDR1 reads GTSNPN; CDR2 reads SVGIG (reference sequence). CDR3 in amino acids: CAWTKGQQNTEAFF. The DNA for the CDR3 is TGTGCCTGGACAAAGGGACAGCAAAACACTGAAGCTTTCTTT. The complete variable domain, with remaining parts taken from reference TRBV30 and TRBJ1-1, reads SQTIHQWPATLVQPVGSPLSLECTVEGTSNPNLYWYRQAAGRGLQLLFYSVGIGQISSEVPQNLSASRPQDRQFILSSKKLLLSDSGFYLCAWTKGQQNTEAFFGQGTRLTVV.

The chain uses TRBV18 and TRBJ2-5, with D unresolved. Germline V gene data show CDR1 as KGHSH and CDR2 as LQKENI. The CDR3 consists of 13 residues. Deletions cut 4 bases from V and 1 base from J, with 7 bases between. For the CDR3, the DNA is TGTGCCAGCTCACTCACACCCCAAGAGACCCAGTACTTC. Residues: CASSLTPQETQYF.

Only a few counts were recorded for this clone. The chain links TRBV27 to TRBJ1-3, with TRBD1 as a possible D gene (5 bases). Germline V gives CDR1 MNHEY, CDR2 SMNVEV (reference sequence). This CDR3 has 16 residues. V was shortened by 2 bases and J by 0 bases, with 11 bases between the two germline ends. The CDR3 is CASSLLGPTSGNTIYF. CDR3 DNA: TGTGCCAGCAGTTTACTGGGGCCGACCTCTGGAAACACCATATATTTT.

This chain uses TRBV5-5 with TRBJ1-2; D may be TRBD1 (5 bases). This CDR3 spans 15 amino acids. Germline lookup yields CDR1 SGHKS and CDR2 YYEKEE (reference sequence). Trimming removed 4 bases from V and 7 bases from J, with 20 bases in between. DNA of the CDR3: TGTGCCAGCAGCGCGGGGGTACAAGCGAATAGTGGCTACACCTTC. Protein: CASSAGVQANSGYTF. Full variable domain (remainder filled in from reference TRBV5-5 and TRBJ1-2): DAGVTQSPTHLIKTRGQQVTLRCSPISGHKSVSWYQQVLGQGPQFIFQYYEKEERGRGNFPDRFSARQFPNYSSELNVNALLLGDSALYLCASSAGVQANSGYTFGSGTRLTVV.

The CDR3 spells CASKQGKDGNTIYF. For the CDR3, the DNA is TGTGCCAGTAAGCAGGGGAAGGATGGAAACACCATATATTTT. This sequence joins TRBV19 and TRBJ1-3; D is possibly TRBD1 (6 bases). Germline V CDR1 and CDR2: LNHDA, SQIVND (reference sequence). Trimming cost V 7 bases and J 3 bases, with 13 bases left between them. There are 14 residues in the CDR3.

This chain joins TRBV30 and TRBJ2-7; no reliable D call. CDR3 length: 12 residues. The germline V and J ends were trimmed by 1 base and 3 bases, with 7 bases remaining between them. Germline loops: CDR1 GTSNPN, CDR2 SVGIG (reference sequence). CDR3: CAWSATSYEQYF. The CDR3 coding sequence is TGTGCCTGGAGTGCAACCAGCTACGAGCAGTACTTC.

CDR3 protein: CASSPLGRVRAQYF. The CDR3 coding sequence is TGTGCCAGCAGCCCGCTCGGGAGGGTTCGGGCCCAGTACTTC. The chain recombines TRBV7-2 with TRBJ2-5; 8 bases agree with TRBD2. There are 14 residues in the CDR3. Germline V gene lookup returns CDR1 SGHTA and CDR2 FQGNSA. With V trimmed by 5 bases and J by 9 bases, 11 bases remained unmatched.

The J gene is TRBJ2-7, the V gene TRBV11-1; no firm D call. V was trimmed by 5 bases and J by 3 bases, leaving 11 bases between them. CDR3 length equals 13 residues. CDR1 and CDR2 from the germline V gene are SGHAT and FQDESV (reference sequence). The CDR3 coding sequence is TGTGCCAGCAGCCCGCTTAGGGACTACGAGCAGTACTTC. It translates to CASSPLRDYEQYF.

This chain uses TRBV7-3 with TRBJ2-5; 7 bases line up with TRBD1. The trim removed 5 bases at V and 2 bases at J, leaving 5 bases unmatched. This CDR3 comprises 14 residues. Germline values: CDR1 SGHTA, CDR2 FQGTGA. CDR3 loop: CASSLNRGQETQYF. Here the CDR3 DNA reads TGTGCCAGCAGCCTAAACAGGGGTCAAGAGACCCAGTACTTC.

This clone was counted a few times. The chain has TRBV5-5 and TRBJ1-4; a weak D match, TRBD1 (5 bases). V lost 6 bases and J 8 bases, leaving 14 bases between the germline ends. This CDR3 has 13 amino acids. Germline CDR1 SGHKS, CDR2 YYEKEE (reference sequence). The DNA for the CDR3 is TGTGCCAGCAACTGGGGGGGAGAAGAAAAACTGTTTTTT. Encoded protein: CASNWGGEEKLFF.

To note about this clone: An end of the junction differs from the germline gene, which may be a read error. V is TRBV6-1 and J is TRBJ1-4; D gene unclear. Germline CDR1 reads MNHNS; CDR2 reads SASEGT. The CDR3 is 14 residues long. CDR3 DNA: TGTGCCAGCAATGAACAAACATACCGGGCGAAACTGTTTTTT. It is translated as CASNEQTYRAKLFF.

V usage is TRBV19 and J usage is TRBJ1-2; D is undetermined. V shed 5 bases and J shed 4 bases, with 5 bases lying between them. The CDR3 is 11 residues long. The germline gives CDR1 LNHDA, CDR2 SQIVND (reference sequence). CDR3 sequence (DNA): TGTGCCAGTAGTTCCGGCTATGGCTACACCTTC. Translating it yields CASSSGYGYTF. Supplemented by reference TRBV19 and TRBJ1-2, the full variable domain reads DGGITQSPKYLFRKEGQNVTLSCEQNLNHDAMYWYRQDPGQGLRLIYYSQIVNDFQKGDIAEGYSVSREKKESFPLTVTSAQKNPTAFYLCASSSGYGYTFGSGTRLTVV.

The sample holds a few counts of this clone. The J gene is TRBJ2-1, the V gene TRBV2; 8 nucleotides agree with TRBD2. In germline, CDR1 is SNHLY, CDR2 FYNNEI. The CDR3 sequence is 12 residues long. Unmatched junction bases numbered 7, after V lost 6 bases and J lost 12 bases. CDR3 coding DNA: TGTGCCAGCAGCAGGCTAGCGGGTCGGCAGTTCTTC. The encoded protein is CASSRLAGRQFF.

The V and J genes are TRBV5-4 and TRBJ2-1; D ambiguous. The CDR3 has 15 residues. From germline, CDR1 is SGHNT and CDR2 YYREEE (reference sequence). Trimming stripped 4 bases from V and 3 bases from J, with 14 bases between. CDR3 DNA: TGTGCCAGCAGCGTAGTGGCCACCGGCTACAATGAGCAGTTCTTC. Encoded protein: CASSVVATGYNEQFF.

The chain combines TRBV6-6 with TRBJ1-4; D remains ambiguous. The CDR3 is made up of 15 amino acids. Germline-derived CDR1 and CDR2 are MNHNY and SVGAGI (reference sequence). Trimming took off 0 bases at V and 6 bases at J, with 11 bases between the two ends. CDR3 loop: CASSYSEEGYEKLFF. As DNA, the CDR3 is TGTGCCAGCAGTTACTCGGAGGAAGGTTATGAAAAACTGTTTTTT.

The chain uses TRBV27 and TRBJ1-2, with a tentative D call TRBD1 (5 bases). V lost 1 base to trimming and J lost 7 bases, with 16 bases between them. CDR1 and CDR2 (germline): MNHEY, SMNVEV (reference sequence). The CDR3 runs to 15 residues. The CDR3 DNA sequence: TGTGCCAGCAGTTTATTTTCCGGGGCGAGAGGTGGCTACACCTTC. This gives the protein CASSLFSGARGGYTF.

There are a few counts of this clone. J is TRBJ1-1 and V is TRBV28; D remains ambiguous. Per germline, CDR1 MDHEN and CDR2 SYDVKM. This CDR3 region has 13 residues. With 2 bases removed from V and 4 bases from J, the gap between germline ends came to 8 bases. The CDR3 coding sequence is TGTGCCAGCAGTTTAGGGCCGCCCACTGAAGCTTTCTTT. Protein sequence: CASSLGPPTEAFF.

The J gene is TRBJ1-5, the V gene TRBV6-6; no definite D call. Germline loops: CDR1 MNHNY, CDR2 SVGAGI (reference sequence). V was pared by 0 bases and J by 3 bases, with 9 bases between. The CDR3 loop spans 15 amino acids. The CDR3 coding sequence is TGTGCCAGCAGTTACTCTGAAATATACAATCAGCCCCAGCATTTT. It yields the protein CASSYSEIYNQPQHF.

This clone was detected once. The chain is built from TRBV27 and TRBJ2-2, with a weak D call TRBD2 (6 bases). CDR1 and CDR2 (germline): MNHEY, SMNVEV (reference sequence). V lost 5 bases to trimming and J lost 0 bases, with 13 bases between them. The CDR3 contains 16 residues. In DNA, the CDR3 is TGTGCCAGCAGTCTCATTAGCGGCCCGAACACCGGGGAGCTGTTTTTT. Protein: CASSLISGPNTGELFF.

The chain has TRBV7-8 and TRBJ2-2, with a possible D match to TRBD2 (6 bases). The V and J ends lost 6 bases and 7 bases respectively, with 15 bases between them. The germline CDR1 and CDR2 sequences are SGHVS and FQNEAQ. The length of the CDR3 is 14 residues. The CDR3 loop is CASRNSAGIGELFF. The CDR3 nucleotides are TGTGCCAGCAGAAACTCCGCGGGGATCGGGGAGCTGTTTTTT.

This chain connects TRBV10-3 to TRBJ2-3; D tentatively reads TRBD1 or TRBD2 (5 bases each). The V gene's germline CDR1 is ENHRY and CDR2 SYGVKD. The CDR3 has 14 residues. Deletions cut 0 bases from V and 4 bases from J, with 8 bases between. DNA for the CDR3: TGTGCCATCAGTGAGTCCGGGGCCTCAGATACGCAGTATTTT. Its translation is CAISESGASDTQYF.

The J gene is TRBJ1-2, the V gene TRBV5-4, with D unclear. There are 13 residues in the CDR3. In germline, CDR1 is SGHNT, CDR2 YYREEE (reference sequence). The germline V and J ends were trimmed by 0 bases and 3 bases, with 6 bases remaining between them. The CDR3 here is CASSLETDYGYTF. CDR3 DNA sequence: TGTGCCAGCAGCTTGGAGACTGACTATGGCTACACCTTC.

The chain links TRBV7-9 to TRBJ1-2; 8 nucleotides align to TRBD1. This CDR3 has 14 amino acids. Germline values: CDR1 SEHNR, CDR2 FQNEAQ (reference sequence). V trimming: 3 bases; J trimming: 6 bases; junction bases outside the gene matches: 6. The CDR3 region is CASSLGDRGDGYTF. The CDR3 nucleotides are TGTGCCAGCAGCTTGGGAGACAGGGGCGATGGCTACACCTTC.

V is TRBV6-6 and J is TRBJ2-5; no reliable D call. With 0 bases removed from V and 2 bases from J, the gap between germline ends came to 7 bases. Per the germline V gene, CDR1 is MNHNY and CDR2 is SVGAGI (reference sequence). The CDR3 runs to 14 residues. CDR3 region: CASSYSGGQETQYF. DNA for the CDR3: TGTGCCAGCAGTTACTCAGGCGGTCAAGAGACCCAGTACTTC.

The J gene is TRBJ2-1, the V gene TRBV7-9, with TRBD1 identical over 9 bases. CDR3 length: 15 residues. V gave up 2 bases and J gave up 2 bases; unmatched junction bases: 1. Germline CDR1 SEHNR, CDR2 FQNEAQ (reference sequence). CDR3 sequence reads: CASSLRDRAYNEQFF. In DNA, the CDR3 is TGTGCCAGCAGCTTAAGGGACAGGGCCTACAATGAGCAGTTCTTC.

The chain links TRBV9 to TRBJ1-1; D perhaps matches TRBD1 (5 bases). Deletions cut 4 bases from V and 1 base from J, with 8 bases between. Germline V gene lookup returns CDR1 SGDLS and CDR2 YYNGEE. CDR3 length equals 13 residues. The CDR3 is CASSPGQNTEAFF. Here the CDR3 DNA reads TGTGCCAGCAGCCCAGGACAGAACACTGAAGCTTTCTTT.

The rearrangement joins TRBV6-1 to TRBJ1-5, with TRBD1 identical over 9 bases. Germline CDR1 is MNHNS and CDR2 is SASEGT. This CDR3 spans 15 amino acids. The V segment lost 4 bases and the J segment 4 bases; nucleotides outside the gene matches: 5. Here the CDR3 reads CASSVRTGENQPQHF. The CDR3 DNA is TGTGCCAGCAGTGTCCGGACAGGGGAAAATCAGCCCCAGCATTTT.